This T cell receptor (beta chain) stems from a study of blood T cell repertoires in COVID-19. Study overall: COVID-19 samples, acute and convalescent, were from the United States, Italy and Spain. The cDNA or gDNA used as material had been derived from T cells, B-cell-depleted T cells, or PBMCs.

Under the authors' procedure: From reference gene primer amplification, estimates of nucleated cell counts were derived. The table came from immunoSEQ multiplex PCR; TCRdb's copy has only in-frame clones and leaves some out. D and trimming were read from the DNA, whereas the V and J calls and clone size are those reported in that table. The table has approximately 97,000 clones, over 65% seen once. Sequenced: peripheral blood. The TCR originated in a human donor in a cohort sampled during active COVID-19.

The chain's CDR3 is CASSLMAGGNTEAFF. The CDR3 DNA reads TGTGCCAGCAGCTTAATGGCGGGGGGCAACACTGAAGCTTTCTTT. V and J are TRBV7-3 and TRBJ1-1; D is possibly TRBD1 (6 bases). From germline, CDR1 is SGHTA and CDR2 FQGTGA. CDR3 length equals 15 residues. Trimming took 1 base from V and 2 from J, leaving 11 bases between them.